These 8 T cell receptor beta chains originate from one sample sequenced in a study of blood T cell repertoires in COVID-19. The method was immunoSEQ multiplex PCR; TCRdb's version includes in-frame clones alone and lacks a portion of them. The sample lists roughly 25,000 clones; 81% were seen once. Sample: peripheral blood. Receptor source: a woman aged 70-85 years with COVID-19, enrolled during active disease.

The chain employs TRBV29-1 and TRBJ1-6, with 10 bases identical to TRBD1. The junction had 12 bases not matched to a gene; V was cut back by 3 bases and J by 10 bases. The germline CDR1 and CDR2 sequences are SQVTM and ANQGSEA. This CDR3 is built from 16 residues. The CDR3 region is CSVERPGQGPDSPLHF. In DNA, the CDR3 is TGCAGCGTTGAGAGACCGGGACAGGGGCCAGACTCACCCCTCCACTTT.

The chain couples TRBV5-1 to TRBJ1-2; 9 bases are a match to TRBD1. Germline values: CDR1 SGHRS, CDR2 YFSETQ. V lost 4 bases to trimming and J lost 4 bases; unmatched junction nucleotides: 5. The CDR3 loop spans 14 amino acids. CDR3: CASSREGQGYGYTF. CDR3 bases: TGCGCCAGCAGCAGGGAGGGACAGGGCTATGGCTACACCTTC.

This rearrangement joins TRBV4-2 to TRBJ1-3; D is ambiguous. CDR3 length: 14 amino acids. V was shortened by 0 bases and J by 8 bases, with 11 bases between the two germline ends. Germline CDR1 and CDR2: LGHNA and YNFKEQ. The CDR3 loop reads CASSQDRALYTIYF. For the CDR3, the DNA is TGTGCCAGCAGCCAAGATCGCGCTCTTTACACCATATATTTT.

This clone was detected only a few times. The J gene is TRBJ1-2, the V gene TRBV2; D is perhaps TRBD1 (6 bases). V was clipped by 5 bases and J by 3 bases, with 10 bases between them. The germline gives CDR1 SNHLY, CDR2 FYNNEI. This CDR3 is built from 13 residues. In DNA, the CDR3 is TGTGCCAGCAGTCCCACAGGGTACTATGGCTACACCTTC. Translating it yields CASSPTGYYGYTF.

This chain joins TRBV6-1 and TRBJ1-5, with 7 bases identical to TRBD1. The CDR3 contains 15 residues. The germline CDR1 and CDR2 sequences are MNHNS and SASEGT. V dropped 3 bases and J dropped 6; count of bases not matched to a gene: 8. CDR3 nucleotide sequence: TGTGCCAGCAGTGATGCAGGGGGGCAGGGTCAGCCCCAGCATTTT. Translation gives CASSDAGGQGQPQHF.

The CDR3 DNA reads TGTGCCAGCAGCACTAGACGGGACAATGAGCAGTTCTTC. It is translated as CASSTRRDNEQFF. V gene TRBV11-3 combines with J gene TRBJ2-1; a weak D match, TRBD2 (5 bases). Trimming took 5 bases from V and 5 from J, leaving 10 bases between them. Germline V gene data show CDR1 as SGHNT and CDR2 as YENEEA. The CDR3 is made up of 13 amino acids.

The genes are TRBV2 and TRBJ1-5; D is undetermined. The CDR3 covers 13 residues. CDR1 and CDR2 from the germline V gene are SNHLY and FYNNEI. V lost 7 bases and J lost 7, with 14 bases in between. In DNA form, the CDR3 reads TGTGCCAGCAAGGAGGAGTCATGGCAGCCCCAGCATTTT. Translating it yields CASKEESWQPQHF.

This clone occurred a few times. The chain joins TRBV28 to TRBJ1-2, with 9 bases identical to TRBD1. The ends lost 3 bases at V and 4 bases at J; junction bases unmatched: 9. Germline-derived CDR1 and CDR2 are MDHEN and SYDVKM. This CDR3 is 16 amino acids long. The DNA of the CDR3 is TGTGCCAGCAGTTTGACAGGGGGGGAAACGTTCTATGGCTACACCTTC. Encoded protein: CASSLTGGETFYGYTF.